Shown below are 17 T cell receptor beta chains from a single sample sequenced in a study of OX40 agonist ivuxolimab in advanced cancers. The library was generated by the immunoSEQ multiplex PCR assay. TCRdb took over this immuneACCESS table, retaining in-frame rearrangements with V and J assigned. Such tables are incomplete; in checked studies, under half of the missing clones stem from an unresolved V gene, and the remainder is unexplained. The sample table contains 30,000 to 45,000 clones; only one count was recorded for 82% of them. Less than 2% of the sample is held by the ten biggest clonotypes. The sequenced sample was CD4+ or CD8+ T cells sorted from blood, obtained in a trial of the OX40 agonist ivuxolimab. These receptors originate from an adult with an advanced solid tumor such as melanoma, head and neck, liver or kidney cancer.

This sequence joins TRBV10-2 and TRBJ1-4; D call uncertain. Trimming cost V 8 bases and J 1 base, with 17 bases left between them. The CDR3 is made up of 16 amino acids. Looked up from germline, CDR1 is WSHSY and CDR2 is SAAADI. The CDR3 spells CASSSLIRGTNEKLFF. In DNA, the CDR3 is TGCGCCAGCTCCTCCCTTATACGGGGAACTAATGAAAAACTGTTTTTT.

This clone came up a few times. The chain joins TRBV5-5 to TRBJ1-1, with no clear D. This CDR3 is built from 14 residues. CDR1 and CDR2 from the germline V gene are SGHKS and YYEKEE (reference sequence). V gave up 1 base and J gave up 1 base, with 8 bases separating them. CDR3 coding DNA: TGTGCCAGCAGCTTGCAGTCCGAGAACACTGAAGCTTTCTTT. Protein: CASSLQSENTEAFF.

The chain links TRBV7-2 to TRBJ2-7; 9 nucleotides agree with TRBD1. The CDR3 runs to 19 residues. After removal of 6 bases from V and 6 bases from J, the junction contained 24 bases not matched to a gene. Germline V gene sequence: CDR1 SGHTA, CDR2 FQGNSA. CDR3 sequence (DNA): TGTGCCAGCAGTTTAAGGCTGGGTGGACAGGGGAGTGATTCCATCGAGCAGTACTTC. Its translation is CASSLRLGGQGSDSIEQYF.

The V gene is TRBV29-1, the J gene TRBJ2-5; D not certain. Between the trimmed V and J ends, which lost 6 bases and 10 bases, there was a span of 15 bases. The CDR3 totals 11 residues. Germline values: CDR1 SQVTM, CDR2 ANQGSEA. The CDR3 here is CSVPDGVHQYF. CDR3 DNA sequence: TGCAGCGTCCCGGACGGCGTTCACCAGTACTTC.

The chain combines TRBV7-2 with TRBJ2-5, with TRBD2 as a possible D gene (7 bases). The CDR3 sequence is 15 residues long. CDR1 SGHTA and CDR2 FQGNSA come from the germline V gene. V gave up 5 bases and J gave up 5 bases, with 18 bases separating them. The CDR3 DNA is TGTGCCAGCAGCCGCCGTGAGGGGGGGGCCGAGACCCAGTACTTC. Its translation is CASSRREGGAETQYF.

This clone was recorded only once. The V call is TRBV10-2, the J call TRBJ1-2; D gene ambiguous. Trimming pared 2 bases from V and 2 bases from J, leaving 9 bases between. Germline values: CDR1 WSHSY, CDR2 SAAADI. The CDR3 runs to 14 residues. In DNA form, the CDR3 reads TGCGCCAGCAGTGAGCCGGGCCTGAACTATGGCTACACCTTC. It codes for CASSEPGLNYGYTF.

V gene TRBV5-1 combines with J gene TRBJ2-5; D perhaps matches TRBD1 (6 bases). Germline V gives CDR1 SGHRS, CDR2 YFSETQ. Trimming removed 6 bases from V and 2 bases from J, with 14 bases in between. CDR3 length: 14 amino acids. CDR3 protein: CASTLDSLQETQYF. As DNA, the CDR3 is TGCGCCAGCACCCTGGACAGTCTTCAAGAGACCCAGTACTTC.

CDR3 sequence (DNA): TGTGCCAGCAGCCATGTCCGTAATAGCAATCAGCCCCAGCATTTT. Translation: CASSHVRNSNQPQHF. The rearrangement links TRBV14 to TRBJ1-5; D is ambiguous. The CDR3 loop spans 15 amino acids. Trimming shortened V by 3 bases and J by 0 bases, and 9 bases separated the two germline ends. CDR1 SGHDN and CDR2 FVKESK come from the germline V gene.

This chain joins TRBV10-1 and TRBJ2-3; 8 bases map to TRBD1. V lost 4 bases to trimming and J lost 2 bases; unmatched junction nucleotides: 2. There are 14 residues in the CDR3. Germline V CDR1 and CDR2: WNHNN, SYGVQD (reference sequence). CDR3 in DNA: TGCGCCAGCAGTGGGACAGGGCTCACAGATACGCAGTATTTT. It translates to CASSGTGLTDTQYF.

CDR3 in DNA: TGCGCCAGCAGGTATAGACTAGCGGGGGGGCGTGGCGCAGATACGCAGTATTTT. Its translation: CASRYRLAGGRGADTQYF. The chain carries TRBV10-1 and TRBJ2-3, with TRBD2 matching 14 bases. Germline V gives CDR1 WNHNN, CDR2 SYGVQD (reference sequence). V shed 6 bases, J shed 4 bases, and the junction held 12 bases outside the gene matches. The CDR3 loop spans 18 amino acids.

This clone was counted between two and nine times. This chain uses TRBV6-6 with TRBJ1-1; 12 nucleotides align to TRBD1. Per germline, CDR1 MNHNY and CDR2 SVGAGI (reference sequence). Trimming took 6 bases from V and 7 from J; bases not matched to a gene: 12. This CDR3 region has 16 residues. The CDR3 sequence is CASRGTGGGGSIEAFF. The CDR3 DNA reads as TGTGCCAGCAGAGGGACAGGGGGCGGGGGGTCGATTGAAGCTTTCTTT.

The chain has TRBV20-1 and TRBJ2-7, with D perhaps TRBD2 (5 bases). Per germline, CDR1 DFQATT and CDR2 SNEGSKA (reference sequence). The V end lost 3 bases, the J end lost 4 bases, and 7 bases lay between the germline ends. The CDR3 consists of 11 residues. CDR3 region: CSASGGYEQYF. DNA of the CDR3: TGCAGTGCTAGTGGCGGGTACGAGCAGTACTTC.

This clone has just one count. The V gene is TRBV21-1, the J gene TRBJ2-5; the table gives TRBD2 as D, unverified against the DNA. TRBV21-1 is a pseudogene locus. CDR3 length: 13 residues. The CDR3 is CASSKHSRETQYF. The CDR3 DNA reads TGTGCCAGCAGCAAACACTCTCGAGAGACCCAGTACTTC.

The genes are TRBV6-6 and TRBJ1-5; TRBD1 agrees at 10 bases. With V trimmed by 0 bases and J by 5 bases, 4 bases remained unmatched. The CDR3 is 16 amino acids. Germline V gives CDR1 MNHNY, CDR2 SVGAGI (reference sequence). CDR3 DNA: TGTGCCAGCAGTTACTCTGGACAGGGGGTCCATCAGCCCCAGCATTTT. This codes for CASSYSGQGVHQPQHF.

The DNA of the CDR3 is TGTGCCAGCAGCCTGGCTCGGATATCCCGCACTGAAGCTTTCTTT. Protein: CASSLARISRTEAFF. The chain has TRBV6-5 and TRBJ1-1; no clear D gene. The CDR3 has 15 residues. V dropped 6 bases and J dropped 4 bases, with 18 bases sitting between them. Germline V lookup: CDR1 MNHEY, CDR2 SVGAGI.

Only one count was recorded for this clone. Here the CDR3 reads CASSPVRETQYF. As DNA, the CDR3 is TGTGCCAGCAGTCCCGTACGGGAGACCCAGTACTTC. The chain recombines TRBV6-5 with TRBJ2-5; no reliable D call. V was pared by 5 bases and J by 5 bases, with 9 bases between. CDR1 is MNHEY and CDR2 is SVGAGI in the germline V gene. The CDR3 consists of 12 residues.

The chain links TRBV7-6 to TRBJ2-5; D is tentatively TRBD1 or TRBD2 (5 bases each). CDR1 is SGHVS, CDR2 FNYEAQ, per germline. The CDR3 is 15 residues long. Trimming removed 2 bases at V and 7 bases at J, with 17 bases between. The CDR3 loop reads CASSLREWGSATQYF. The CDR3 coding sequence is TGTGCCAGCAGCTTAAGGGAGTGGGGGAGTGCGACCCAGTACTTC.